These T cell receptor beta chains were read from a single sample in a study of blood T cell repertoires in COVID-19. Profiled with immunoSEQ multiplex PCR; TCRdb holds only in-frame clones, not every one. Of about 83,000 clones listed, about 86% are singletons. What was sequenced was peripheral blood. These receptors were collected from a woman older than 75 in a cohort sampled during active or convalescent COVID-19. Each CDR3 is given without its conserved first and last residue. A D gene is named only where the DNA matches it firmly. Size values are once, few and many counts, or a class for expanded clones, and some rows have none.

AWRGGLAGGPTDTQY 15 . TRBJ2-3 TRBD2 TRBV30
ASSHTGTGSNEQF 13 . TRBJ2-1 TRBD1 TRBV3-1/TRBV3-2
ALASGRIGELF 11 . TRBJ2-2 TRBD2 TRBV6-6
ASSLPTGVHYEQY 13 . TRBJ2-7 . TRBV5-1
ASSISGASGNTIY 13 . TRBJ1-3 . TRBV6-5
ASSLRGFDGYT 11 . TRBJ1-2 . TRBV7-9
ASSLVGGALH 10 once TRBJ1-6 . TRBV11-2
ATSPRAPSREQY 12 . TRBJ2-7 . TRBV19
ASTLSGREYSGELF 14 . TRBJ2-2 TRBD2 TRBV28
ASSQSRTGALYGYT 14 few TRBJ1-2 TRBD1 TRBV16
ASSLAAPSGSKELF 14 . TRBJ2-2 TRBD2 TRBV11-3
ATQLGVGGTGELF 13 . TRBJ2-2 . TRBV5-1
ASSFPTGGQYTEAF 14 . TRBJ1-1 TRBD1 TRBV5-1
ASKVANQPQH 10 . TRBJ1-5 . TRBV28
ASSLPGQYNSPLH 13 . TRBJ1-6 TRBD1 TRBV5-4
ASTSGRTSYNEQF 13 . TRBJ2-1 TRBD2 TRBV6-5
ASRTIATNEKLF 12 . TRBJ1-4 . TRBV27
ASSLGEGWGYT 11 . TRBJ1-2 . TRBV28
ASSLTGLTNEKLF 13 . TRBJ1-4 . TRBV28
ASRGVLGTSTDTQY 14 . TRBJ2-3 . TRBV2
ASSSQVLRLIQY 12 . TRBJ2-4 . TRBV11-3
ASSEGVAATHQPQH 14 . TRBJ1-5 . TRBV6-1
AISEAYPGEKLF 12 . TRBJ1-4 . TRBV10-3